Each of the 21 T cell receptor beta chains below was sequenced from the same sample in a study of Tregs in tolerant kidney transplant recipients (dated by TCRdb to between 2018 and 2020). Library creation used the immunoSEQ multiplex PCR assay. TCRdb holds this immuneACCESS table with in-frame rearrangements only. Some clones are missing; in checked studies, unresolved V genes explain under half, and the rest has no known cause. The sample data list fewer than 95,000 clones, and approximately 94% of these were observed just once. 1.6% of the sample lies in the top ten. The transplants used related donors with nonmyeloablative bone marrow transplantation, and mixed chimerism in the human trials was transient. The material sequenced was CD4+ T cells from blood (PBMCs), taken 12 months after the transplant. These receptors originate from a human patient who received a combined kidney and bone marrow transplant. It is possible that, after a transplant, some T cells come from the graft donor.

The rearrangement joins TRBV4-3 to TRBJ2-3; 7 positions agree with TRBD2. V gave up 3 bases and J gave up 7 bases; unmatched junction bases: 4. The CDR3 loop spans 13 amino acids. The germline CDR1 and CDR2 sequences are LGHNA and YSLEER. This CDR3 is CASSHGLENTQYF. The CDR3 bases are TGCGCCAGCAGCCACGGACTAGAAAATACGCAGTATTTT.

Concerning this clone itself: The same CDR3 is also encoded by other DNA sequences in this sample. The V and J genes are TRBV4-3 and TRBJ1-6, with D possibly matching TRBD1 (6 bases). Germline CDR1 LGHNA, CDR2 YSLEER. V gave up 0 bases and J gave up 4 bases, with 13 bases separating them. This CDR3 contains 17 residues. CDR3 in DNA: TGCGCCAGCAGCCAAGAGGGGGGGGCAGTTTATAATTCACCCCTCCACTTT. The encoded protein is CASSQEGGAVYNSPLHF.

The CDR3 sequence is CASSPAGTLSYEQYF. The CDR3 DNA reads TGCGCCAGCAGCCCAGCCGGGACTCTCTCCTACGAGCAGTACTTC. The rearrangement links TRBV5-1 to TRBJ2-7; maybe TRBD2 (6 bases). CDR1 and CDR2 (germline): SGHRS, YFSETQ. V lost 4 bases to trimming and J lost 0 bases, with 14 bases between them. This CDR3 is 15 amino acids long.

CDR3 sequence: CASSLHGLAGGQETQYF. The CDR3 region has the DNA TGTGCCAGCAGCTTGCACGGGCTAGCGGGAGGCCAAGAGACCCAGTACTTC. The V gene is TRBV7-9, the J gene TRBJ2-5, with TRBD2 matching 11 bases. CDR3 length equals 17 residues. V lost 3 bases to trimming and J lost 1 base; unmatched junction nucleotides: 7. Germline CDR1 is SEHNR and CDR2 is FQNEAQ (reference sequence).

The rearrangement links TRBV2 to TRBJ2-1; D unclear. Per germline, CDR1 SNHLY and CDR2 FYNNEI. Trimming removed 8 bases at V and 12 bases at J, with 14 bases between. CDR3 length: 11 amino acids. The CDR3 bases are TGTGCCAGCCGTATCGCAGCGTCGCAGTTCTTC. Its protein product is CASRIAASQFF.

V is TRBV19 and J is TRBJ1-4, with 7 bases fitting TRBD1. The CDR3 runs 16 residues. The V segment lost 4 bases and the J segment 4 bases; nucleotides outside the gene matches: 9. The germline V gene encodes CDR1 LNHDA and CDR2 SQIVND (reference sequence). CDR3 amino acids: CASSNSPGQRNEKLFF. For the CDR3, the DNA is TGTGCCAGTAGTAACTCCCCGGGACAGCGTAATGAAAAACTGTTTTTT.

The rearrangement uses TRBV7-9 and TRBJ2-1; 11 nucleotides align to TRBD2. Trimming at V came to 5 bases and at J to 0 bases, leaving 3 bases not matched to a gene. This CDR3 contains 16 residues. Germline lookup yields CDR1 SEHNR and CDR2 FQNEAQ (reference sequence). The DNA for the CDR3 is TGTGCCAGCAGCCGCACTAGCGGGAGCTCCTACAATGAGCAGTTCTTC. The encoded protein is CASSRTSGSSYNEQFF.

The chain combines TRBV28 with TRBJ2-5, with D tentatively TRBD1 (6 bases). The CDR3 spans 14 residues. Germline loops: CDR1 MDHEN, CDR2 SYDVKM. V dropped 5 bases and J dropped 5 bases, with 15 bases sitting between them. This chain's CDR3 is CASSPGQHRETQYF. CDR3 DNA sequence: TGTGCCAGCAGTCCCGGACAGCATAGGGAGACCCAGTACTTC.

The chain uses TRBV23-1 and TRBJ2-7; D might be TRBD2 (5 bases). TRBV23-1 is filed as an ORF, its function uncertain. Trimming took 10 bases from V and 4 from J, leaving 26 bases between them. The CDR3 totals 16 residues. CDR3 region: CAIPGEWTQRVYEQYF. CDR3 DNA sequence: TGCGCCATCCCCGGGGAGTGGACTCAGAGGGTGTACGAGCAGTACTTC.

The chain couples TRBV30 to TRBJ1-2; D not certain. Germline assignment: CDR1 GTSNPN and CDR2 SVGIG (reference sequence). There are 15 residues in the CDR3. Trimming removed 1 base at V and 7 bases at J, with 19 bases between. This CDR3 is CAWSARRVFSVGYTF. The CDR3 DNA reads as TGTGCCTGGAGTGCCAGGAGGGTCTTTTCGGTTGGCTACACCTTC.

V gene TRBV28 combines with J gene TRBJ2-4; 8 bases are shared with TRBD1. The CDR3 contains 16 residues. The ends lost 5 bases at V and 7 bases at J; junction bases unmatched: 13. Germline V lookup: CDR1 MDHEN, CDR2 SYDVKM. The chain's CDR3 is CASSKKRTGNLNIQYF. Written as DNA, the CDR3 is TGTGCCAGCAGTAAAAAAAGGACAGGGAACCTTAACATTCAGTACTTC.

This sequence joins TRBV19 and TRBJ2-7; TRBD1 is a possible D gene (6 bases). The CDR3 consists of 12 residues. The germline gives CDR1 LNHDA, CDR2 SQIVND (reference sequence). V was trimmed by 5 bases and J by 9 bases, leaving 14 bases between them. The CDR3 is CASSFYRDRQYF. Written as DNA, the CDR3 is TGTGCCAGTAGTTTTTACAGGGATCGGCAGTACTTC.

CDR3 sequence (DNA): TGTGCCAGCAGCCAAGATCCACTCATTTACGAGCAGTACTTC. It specifies CASSQDPLIYEQYF. The rearrangement uses TRBV4-2 and TRBJ2-7; D unclear. This CDR3 has 14 residues. The germline gives CDR1 LGHNA, CDR2 YNFKEQ. Trimming stripped 0 bases from V and 4 bases from J, with 10 bases between.

This clone was recorded once. This chain links TRBV5-1 with TRBJ1-5; TRBD1 matches at 7 bases. The CDR3 length is 13 residues. Germline V lookup: CDR1 SGHRS, CDR2 YFSETQ. With V trimmed by 7 bases and J by 3 bases, 4 bases remained unmatched. CDR3 sequence (DNA): TGCGCCAGCTCACAGGGGCCCAATCAGCCCCAGCATTTT. This sequence encodes CASSQGPNQPQHF.

The chain joins TRBV5-1 to TRBJ2-1; weak D call: TRBD2 (5 bases). Trimming stripped 3 bases from V and 7 bases from J, with 8 bases between. Germline CDR1 and CDR2: SGHRS and YFSETQ. CDR3 length: 12 amino acids. The DNA of the CDR3 is TGCGCCAGCAGCTCTAGCACGAATGAGCAGTTCTTC. Protein product: CASSSSTNEQFF. Variable domain in full (rest from reference TRBV5-1 and TRBJ2-1): KAGVTQTPRYLIKTRGQQVTLSCSPISGHRSVSWYQQTPGQGLQFLFEYFSETQRNKGNFPGRFSGRQFSNSRSEMNVSTLELGDSALYLCASSSSTNEQFFGPGTRLTVL.

The chain recombines TRBV4-2 with TRBJ2-6; 9 nucleotides align to TRBD1. This CDR3 spans 19 amino acids. The V and J ends lost 3 bases and 0 bases, in that order; junction bases with no gene match: 9. Germline V gene data show CDR1 as LGHNA and CDR2 as YNFKEQ. This CDR3 reads CASSHQPGQGSSGANVLTF. The CDR3 coding sequence is TGTGCCAGCAGCCACCAGCCGGGACAGGGTTCCTCTGGGGCCAACGTCCTGACTTTC.

This clone was seen just once. This is likely a read error, given that the CDR3 carries no conserved phenylalanine or tryptophan at its end. No DNA is shown, since the ends of the CDR3 on it are uncertain; the CDR3 is the one TCRdb lists. The chain joins TRBV5-8 to TRBJ2-7; the DNA was not used to check the table's D call, TRBD1. Inclusive of both ends, the CDR3 amounts to 12 amino acids. CDR1 SGHTS and CDR2 YDEGEE come from the germline V gene. CDR3: CASTYLGGGVII.

The chain has TRBV7-3 and TRBJ2-1; possible D gene TRBD2, 6 bases. This CDR3 contains 16 residues. The germline gives CDR1 SGHTA, CDR2 FQGTGA. With 9 bases removed from V and 4 bases from J, the gap between germline ends came to 22 bases. The CDR3: CASKMGIGGEYNEQFF. The DNA of the CDR3 is TGTGCCAGTAAAATGGGAATTGGAGGGGAATACAATGAGCAGTTCTTC.

The V call is TRBV28, the J call TRBJ2-7, with unresolved D. Germline CDR1 and CDR2: MDHEN and SYDVKM. CDR3 length: 15 residues. The V end lost 5 bases, the J end lost 4 bases, and 18 bases lay between the germline ends. This chain's CDR3 is CASSGTGFLNYEQYF. In nucleotides, the CDR3 is TGTGCCAGCAGTGGAACCGGGTTTCTAAATTACGAGCAGTACTTC. The whole variable domain, filled in from reference TRBV28 and TRBJ2-7, reads DVKVTQSSRYLVKRTGEKVFLECVQDMDHENMFWYRQDPGLGLRLIYFSYDVKMKEKGDIPEGYSVSREKKERFSLILESASTNQTSMYLCASSGTGFLNYEQYFGPGTRLTVT.

The J gene is TRBJ2-5, the V gene TRBV28; TRBD2 matches at 13 bases. CDR1 is MDHEN and CDR2 is SYDVKM in the germline V gene. The CDR3 spans 15 residues. V lost 5 bases to trimming and J lost 5 bases; unmatched junction nucleotides: 5. The CDR3: CASSLLAGGTETQYF. The CDR3 region has the DNA TGTGCCAGCAGTCTACTAGCGGGGGGGACTGAGACCCAGTACTTC.

This clone was counted a few times. The rearrangement joins TRBV13 to TRBJ1-2, with no clear D. CDR1 is PRHDT and CDR2 is FYEKMQ in the germline V gene (reference sequence). V shed 8 bases and J shed 5 bases, with 9 bases lying between them. This CDR3 is built from 11 residues. The CDR3 is CASSGPYGYTF. The CDR3 DNA reads TGTGCCAGCTCAGGCCCGTATGGCTACACCTTC.